Given below is one TCR beta chain in context. From germline, CDR1 is LNHNV and CDR2 YYDKDF (reference sequence). This CDR3 comprises 15 residues. Trimming cost V 9 bases and J 5 bases, with 20 bases left between them. In the original analysis: Estimates of nucleated cell counts were drawn from the amplification of reference gene primers. Some clones are missing from TCRdb's copy, which holds only in-frame ones; the method was immunoSEQ multiplex PCR. That table gives V, J and clone size, and the DNA gave D and trimming. This table has approximately 150,000 clones, roughly 80% appearing once. The data are from a study of blood T cell repertoires in COVID-19. Whole-study context: COVID-19 samples, acute and convalescent, were from the United States, Italy and Spain. Sample material is recorded as cDNA or gDNA derived from T cells, B-cell-depleted T cells, or PBMCs.

The sample comprised peripheral blood. This receptor was taken from a man aged 55 to 70 with acute or convalescent COVID-19. This chain links TRBV15 with TRBJ2-1; tentative D call: TRBD2 (6 bases). CDR3 sequence reads: CATTRSGSFDNEQFF. CDR3 nucleotides: TGTGCCACTACCCGGTCCGGGAGTTTCGACAATGAGCAGTTCTTC.